The 16 T cell receptor beta chains listed next were all sequenced from one sample in a study of graft-versus-host responses after intestinal transplantation. Sequencing used immunoSEQ multiplex PCR; TCRdb keeps in-frame clones, though not all of them. This sample carries about 2,200 clones, around 35% of them seen once, and the ten largest clones take over 30%. Responders (roughly 200,000, CFSE-labeled) were co-plated with roughly 200,000 irradiated, violet-dye-labeled stimulators. Sequencing used alloreactive CD8+ T cells from a mixed lymphocyte reaction culture, obtained before transplantation. Subset indicated: CFSE-low proliferating T cells sorted from approximately six-day pre-transplant mixed lymphocyte reaction (GvH or HvG direction). Receptors were obtained from a human patient who was an organ donor for intestinal transplantation.

V and J are TRBV18 and TRBJ1-2; no reliable D call. V lost 0 bases and J lost 8, with 10 bases in between. Germline V gene lookup returns CDR1 KGHSH and CDR2 LQKENI. This CDR3 is built from 13 residues. The chain's CDR3 is CASSPPLSEGYTF. The CDR3 region has the DNA TGTGCCAGCTCACCACCTCTCTCGGAGGGCTACACCTTC. The full variable domain, rest sourced from reference TRBV18 and TRBJ1-2, is NAGVMQNPRHLVRRRGQEARLRCSPMKGHSHVYWYRQLPEEGLKFMVYLQKENIIDESGMPKERFSAEFPKEGPSILRIQQVVRGDSAAYFCASSPPLSEGYTFGSGTRLTVV.

The chain joins TRBV4-2 to TRBJ2-7; D remains unclear. V dropped 4 bases and J dropped 0 bases, with 13 bases sitting between them. CDR1 LGHNA and CDR2 YNFKEQ come from the germline V gene. This CDR3 spans 15 amino acids. CDR3 coding DNA: TGTGCCAGCAGCCCGGAGTACGGCAGCTCCTACGAGCAGTACTTC. This codes for CASSPEYGSSYEQYF.

The chain employs TRBV27 and TRBJ1-1; the match to TRBD1 covers 8 bases. The germline gives CDR1 MNHEY, CDR2 SMNVEV (reference sequence). Losses at the gene ends were 0 bases for V and 4 bases for J; bases not matched to a gene: 10. CDR3 length equals 17 residues. CDR3 in DNA: TGTGCCAGCAGTTTATCGGTCCCAGGGGGCGGGGGCACTGAAGCTTTCTTT. Its translation is CASSLSVPGGGGTEAFF.

The chain joins TRBV28 to TRBJ2-1, with TRBD2 as a possible D gene (6 bases). V dropped 6 bases and J dropped 4 bases, with 10 bases sitting between them. Per germline, CDR1 MDHEN and CDR2 SYDVKM. The CDR3 has 13 amino acids. The CDR3 sequence is CASRPAGYNEQFF. The DNA for the CDR3 is TGTGCCAGCAGGCCCGCGGGATACAATGAGCAGTTCTTC.

This CDR3 reads CASSPGYQPQHF. The CDR3 nucleotides are TGTGCCAGCAGCCCAGGGTATCAGCCCCAGCATTTT. This rearrangement joins TRBV7-9 to TRBJ1-5; the D gene is possibly TRBD1 (5 bases). The V gene lost 5 bases and the J gene lost 5 bases, with 7 bases spanning the gap. Germline CDR1 reads SEHNR; CDR2 reads FQNEAQ (reference sequence). The CDR3 has 12 residues.

This clone was found a few times. The chain is built from TRBV28 and TRBJ1-2, with D tentatively TRBD1 (6 bases). The V and J ends lost 3 bases and 0 bases respectively, with 11 bases between them. Looked up from germline, CDR1 is MDHEN and CDR2 is SYDVKM. The CDR3 sequence is 15 residues long. The CDR3 is CASSFQGHPNYGYTF. CDR3 nucleotides: TGTGCCAGCAGTTTTCAGGGACATCCTAACTATGGCTACACCTTC.

This clone was detected a few times. This CDR3 is CASTFSGLGSYEQYF. The CDR3 DNA reads TGTGCCAGCACCTTTTCAGGGTTAGGTTCCTACGAGCAGTACTTC. The rearrangement uses TRBV6-1 and TRBJ2-7, with a possible D match to TRBD1 (5 bases). Trimming took off 7 bases at V and 1 base at J, with 17 bases between the two ends. The CDR3 has 15 amino acids. Germline assignment: CDR1 MNHNS and CDR2 SASEGT.

This clone has just one count. This chain links TRBV28 with TRBJ2-7; a possible D gene is TRBD2 (6 bases). The CDR3 is 14 residues long. CDR1 is MDHEN, CDR2 SYDVKM, per germline. Trimming removed 6 bases at V and 4 bases at J, with 16 bases between. This chain's CDR3 is CASRPAGLLYEQYF. In DNA form, the CDR3 reads TGTGCCAGCAGGCCCGCGGGGTTGCTTTACGAGCAGTACTTC.

This clone came up once. This rearrangement joins TRBV9 to TRBJ1-1; perhaps TRBD1 as D (5 bases). This CDR3 region has 17 residues. Trimming took 0 bases from V and 0 from J, leaving 15 bases between them. CDR1 SGDLS and CDR2 YYNGEE come from the germline V gene. DNA of the CDR3: TGTGCCAGCAGCGTAGGGGCAGGGAGTGCCCTGAACACTGAAGCTTTCTTT. Protein product: CASSVGAGSALNTEAFF.

This clone was detected only a few times. The rearrangement joins TRBV27 to TRBJ2-7; weak D call: TRBD1 (5 bases). V gave up 5 bases and J gave up 6 bases, with 17 bases separating them. The CDR3 extends over 14 amino acids. The germline CDR1 and CDR2 sequences are MNHEY and SMNVEV (reference sequence). The DNA of the CDR3 is TGTGCCAGCAGTCTGTATTCAGGGTACAGCGAGCAGTACTTC. It yields the protein CASSLYSGYSEQYF.

This sequence joins TRBV5-8 and TRBJ2-3; no reliable D call. The ends were cut back, 3 bases at V and 2 bases at J, with 1 base in the middle. Germline loops: CDR1 SGHTS, CDR2 YDEGEE. The CDR3 totals 11 residues. This CDR3 reads CASSSTDTQYF. The DNA of the CDR3 is TGTGCCAGCAGCTCCACAGATACGCAGTATTTT.

In its sample, this clone was seen once. This chain joins TRBV6-6 and TRBJ2-7; D gene uncertain. The CDR3 totals 13 residues. Germline-derived CDR1 and CDR2 are MNHNY and SVGAGI (reference sequence). With 0 bases removed from V and 2 bases from J, the gap between germline ends came to 5 bases. The CDR3 sequence: CASSYSRTYEQYF. CDR3 in DNA: TGTGCCAGCAGTTACTCCCGTACCTACGAGCAGTACTTC.

This clone was picked up a small number of times. The chain uses TRBV30 and TRBJ1-1, with D tentatively TRBD1 (5 bases). Trimming removed 0 bases from V and 7 bases from J, with 12 bases in between. This CDR3 has 13 residues. Per the germline V gene, CDR1 is GTSNPN and CDR2 is SVGIG (reference sequence). The CDR3 nucleotides read TGTGCCTGGAGTGTACTCGGGGCTGATGAAGCTTTCTTT. Encoded protein: CAWSVLGADEAFF.

V and J are TRBV6-5 and TRBJ1-1; 8 bases agree with TRBD1. This CDR3 has 13 residues. V gave up 4 bases and J gave up 5 bases; unmatched junction bases: 3. Germline CDR1 reads MNHEY; CDR2 reads SVGAGI. This CDR3 is CASSSTGGTEAFF. CDR3 nucleotide sequence: TGTGCCAGCAGTTCAACAGGGGGAACTGAAGCTTTCTTT.

This clone is medium-sized within its sample. The V call is TRBV9, the J call TRBJ1-2; D call uncertain. The V end was cut by 0 bases, the J end by 4 bases, with 13 bases between. Germline V gene data show CDR1 as SGDLS and CDR2 as YYNGEE. CDR3 length: 15 amino acids. The chain's CDR3 is CASSVEPAPLYGYTF. CDR3 DNA: TGTGCCAGCAGCGTAGAGCCAGCCCCACTCTATGGCTACACCTTC. The whole variable domain, remainder taken from reference TRBV9 and TRBJ1-2, is DSGVTQTPKHLITATGQRVTLRCSPRSGDLSVYWYQQSLDQGLQFLIQYYNGEERAKGNILERFSAQQFPDLHSELNLSSLELGDSALYFCASSVEPAPLYGYTFGSGTRLTVV.

By its share, this clone is medium-sized (0.01 to 0.1%). V gene TRBV28 combines with J gene TRBJ1-4, with 8 nucleotides matching TRBD1. This CDR3 is built from 15 residues. Per germline, CDR1 MDHEN and CDR2 SYDVKM. The V and J ends lost 5 bases and 4 bases, in that order; junction bases with no gene match: 6. CDR3 DNA: TGTGCCAGCAGTGAATTGACAGGGGTTAATGAAAAACTGTTTTTT. Its translation: CASSELTGVNEKLFF. Based on the CDR3 plus reference TRBV28 and TRBJ1-4, the full variable domain is DVKVTQSSRYLVKRTGEKVFLECVQDMDHENMFWYRQDPGLGLRLIYFSYDVKMKEKGDIPEGYSVSREKKERFSLILESASTNQTSMYLCASSELTGVNEKLFFGSGTQLSVL.